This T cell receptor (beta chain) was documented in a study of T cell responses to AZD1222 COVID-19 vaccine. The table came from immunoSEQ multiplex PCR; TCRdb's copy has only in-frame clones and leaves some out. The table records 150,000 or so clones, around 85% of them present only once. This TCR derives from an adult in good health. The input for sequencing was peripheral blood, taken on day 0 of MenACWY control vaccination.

The CDR3: CASSFAKGLIAGELFF. DNA of the CDR3: TGTGCCAGCAGCTTCGCGAAGGGCTTAATTGCCGGGGAGCTGTTTTTT. The gene calls are TRBV5-4 and TRBJ2-2; no clear D gene. V shed 2 bases and J shed 6 bases, with 17 bases lying between them. This CDR3 comprises 16 residues. Germline V gene sequence: CDR1 SGHNT, CDR2 YYREEE (reference sequence).